The 32 T cell receptor beta chains below come from one sample, sequenced in a study of vaccination and CD4 T cells after COVID-19. As to treatment: roughly 10-day PBMC culture with coronavirus spike peptide pools or control peptides (ViraFEST assay). An Oncomine TCR Beta short-read assay was used to sequence the DNA from cultured CD4+ T cells. TCRdb reprocessed the PCR reads via MiXCR and lists one record per CDR3 protein. The sample yields some 9,600 distinct CDR3 sequences, around a quarter seen once. Their target antigens are unknown. Specimen: CD4+ T cells from blood, cultured in vitro, collected before SARS-CoV-2 vaccination. These receptors all come from a human donor who received a COVID-19 vaccine.

This clonotype occurred a few times. The chain uses TRBV6-5 and TRBJ2-3; 9 bases are shared with TRBD2. The V and J ends lost 3 bases and 6 bases, in that order; junction bases with no gene match: 7. Germline-derived CDR1 and CDR2 are MNHEY and SVGAGI. The CDR3 consists of 15 residues. The CDR3 sequence: CASSYGRGGDDTQYF. The CDR3 DNA reads as TGTGCCAGCAGTTATGGGCGGGGGGGCGATGATACGCAGTATTTT.

This chain joins TRBV5-1 and TRBJ1-5, with D unclear. Per germline, CDR1 SGHRS and CDR2 YFSETQ. V shed 4 bases and J shed 2 bases, with 10 bases lying between them. The length of the CDR3 is 14 residues. The CDR3: CASSDWGGNQPQHF. The CDR3 DNA follows: TGCGCCAGCAGCGACTGGGGTGGCAATCAGCCCCAGCATTTT.

The genes are TRBV12-3 or TRBV12-4 and TRBJ2-5; maybe TRBD1 (6 bases). The CDR3 runs 14 residues. With 1 base removed from V and 2 bases from J, the gap between germline ends came to 8 bases. CDR3: CASSLVGAQETQYF. The CDR3 coding sequence is TGTGCCAGCAGTTTAGTGGGGGCTCAAGAGACCCAGTACTTC.

The chain couples TRBV9 to TRBJ1-1; tentative D call: TRBD1 (6 bases). Germline V gives CDR1 SGDLS, CDR2 YYNGEE. V was shortened by 3 bases and J by 2 bases, with 14 bases between the two germline ends. The CDR3 length is 15 residues. Here the CDR3 DNA reads TGTGCCAGCAGCGCCGTTCCACAGGGAAACACTGAAGCTTTCTTT. It translates to CASSAVPQGNTEAFF.

There are a few counts of this clonotype. The chain has TRBV20-1 and TRBJ1-2; D is unclear. Germline V gene data show CDR1 as DFQATT and CDR2 as SNEGSKA (reference sequence). The length of the CDR3 is 11 residues. Trimming left V 2 bases short and J 2 bases short, with 3 bases between. The CDR3 sequence: CSARSNYGYTF. The CDR3 DNA sequence: TGCAGTGCTAGATCCAACTATGGCTACACCTTC.

A few counts support this clonotype. The chain combines TRBV19 with TRBJ2-3; 11 bases agree with TRBD2. The CDR3 length is 15 residues. Germline CDR1 reads LNHDA; CDR2 reads SQIVND (reference sequence). Trimming removed 3 bases from V and 6 bases from J; junction bases left unmatched: 5. The CDR3 DNA reads TGTGCCAGTAGTATCCCTAGCGGGGGGTCCGATACGCAGTATTTT. This sequence encodes CASSIPSGGSDTQYF.

The sample holds a few counts of this clonotype. V gene TRBV7-2 combines with J gene TRBJ2-7, with D unclear. CDR3 length: 14 amino acids. Germline CDR1 and CDR2: SGHTA and FQGNSA. The V end lost 1 base, the J end lost 2 bases, and 9 bases lay between the germline ends. Here the CDR3 reads CASSLESGTYEQYF. CDR3 DNA sequence: TGTGCCAGCAGCTTAGAGTCTGGTACCTACGAGCAGTACTTC.

The chain joins TRBV4-1 to TRBJ1-5; perhaps TRBD1 as D (6 bases). The CDR3 has 18 amino acids. V was pared by 1 base and J by 0 bases, with 16 bases between. Germline CDR1 and CDR2: MGHRA and YSYEKL. In DNA, the CDR3 is TGCGCCAGCAGCCAAGGAATAAAACAGGGATATAGCAATCAGCCCCAGCATTTT. It yields the protein CASSQGIKQGYSNQPQHF.

This rearrangement joins TRBV2 to TRBJ1-3; D is perhaps TRBD1 (5 bases). The germline V and J ends were trimmed by 6 bases and 3 bases, with 12 bases remaining between them. CDR3 length equals 14 residues. The germline V gene encodes CDR1 SNHLY and CDR2 FYNNEI. The CDR3 nucleotides are TGTGCCAGCAGGAAGGGGAACGTTGGAAACACCATATATTTT. Its translation: CASRKGNVGNTIYF.

This clonotype turned up a few times. This chain links TRBV6-1 with TRBJ2-1; D could derive from TRBD1 or TRBD2 (5 bases each). The CDR3 loop spans 12 amino acids. V was cut by 9 bases and J by 4 bases, with 10 bases left in between. CDR1 MNHNS and CDR2 SASEGT come from the germline V gene. CDR3 nucleotide sequence: TGTGCCAGTGGGGGAGCGTACAATGAGCAGTTCTTC. Its translation is CASGGAYNEQFF.

With regard to this clonotype: Lacking the conserved final phenylalanine or tryptophan, this CDR3 likely reflects a read error. The V call is TRBV20-1, the J call TRBJ2-5, with 10 bases identical to TRBD1. With V trimmed by 3 bases and J by 0 bases, 4 bases remained unmatched. The CDR3 sequence is 15 residues long. In germline, CDR1 is DFQATT, CDR2 SNEGSKA (reference sequence). This chain's CDR3 is CSARRGQGNQETQYY. As DNA, the CDR3 is TGCAGTGCTAGGCGGGGACAGGGGAACCAAGAGACCCAGTACTAC.

This clonotype was found a few times. This sequence joins TRBV6-5 and TRBJ1-1; 9 nucleotides align to TRBD1. The CDR3 contains 17 residues. CDR1 is MNHEY and CDR2 is SVGAGI in the germline V gene. Losses at the gene ends were 4 bases for V and 1 base for J; bases not matched to a gene: 10. The CDR3 is CASSSPATTGGNTEAFF. Written as DNA, the CDR3 is TGTGCCAGCAGTTCTCCAGCAACGACAGGGGGGAACACTGAAGCTTTCTTT.

J is TRBJ1-1 and V is TRBV19; TRBD1 matches 9 bases. The V segment lost 5 bases and the J segment 5 bases; nucleotides outside the gene matches: 12. This CDR3 contains 16 residues. Germline V CDR1 and CDR2: LNHDA, SQIVND (reference sequence). DNA for the CDR3: TGTGCCAGTAGTCACAGGGGGCGCAGGGGAGAGACTGAAGCTTTCTTT. This sequence encodes CASSHRGRRGETEAFF.

This clonotype was observed a few times. The chain has TRBV18 and TRBJ1-4, with 8 bases lining up with TRBD1. This CDR3 has 16 residues. The V gene end was trimmed by 2 bases and the J gene end by 1 base; junction bases not matched to a gene: 3. Germline V lookup: CDR1 KGHSH, CDR2 LQKENI. The CDR3 DNA reads TGTGCCAGCTCACCAGCTACAGGGGGAACTAATGAAAAACTGTTTTTT. It specifies CASSPATGGTNEKLFF.

V usage is TRBV30 and J usage is TRBJ2-1, with no clear D. Germline V gives CDR1 GTSNPN, CDR2 SVGIG (reference sequence). Trimming left V 0 bases short and J 4 bases short, with 7 bases between. This CDR3 is built from 13 residues. CDR3 region: CAWSVTDYNEQFF. The CDR3 DNA is TGTGCCTGGAGTGTCACAGATTACAATGAGCAGTTCTTC.

The gene calls are TRBV12-3 or TRBV12-4 and TRBJ1-6; unclear D gene. V lost 0 bases to trimming and J lost 5 bases, with 8 bases between them. The length of the CDR3 is 15 residues. In DNA, the CDR3 is TGTGCCAGCAGTTTAGCGCCCGGAAATAATTCACCCCTCCACTTT. This encodes CASSLAPGNNSPLHF.

This clonotype was seen a few times. The rearrangement joins TRBV12-3 or TRBV12-4 to TRBJ2-7; D is perhaps TRBD1 (6 bases). The CDR3 is 14 amino acids. Trimming took off 5 bases at V and 1 base at J, with 12 bases between the two ends. The CDR3: CASSIRTESYEQYF. The DNA of the CDR3 is TGTGCCAGCAGTATAAGGACAGAATCCTACGAGCAGTACTTC.

A few counts support this clonotype. V and J are TRBV19 and TRBJ1-1; D not resolved. Per the germline V gene, CDR1 is LNHDA and CDR2 is SQIVND (reference sequence). Trimming cost V 3 bases and J 11 bases, with 16 bases left between them. This CDR3 is 13 amino acids long. The CDR3 nucleotides read TGTGCCAGTAGTATCGAGGCCCAGATGATGGCTTTCTTT. Translation gives CASSIEAQMMAFF.

The table lists this clonotype with a few counts. As DNA, the CDR3 is TGTGCCAGCAGTTTCGGTTTCGGGGGGACCCATGGCTACACCTTC. Its translation is CASSFGFGGTHGYTF. The chain carries TRBV12-3 or TRBV12-4 and TRBJ1-2; tentatively, D is TRBD1 (5 bases). The V end lost 3 bases, the J end lost 6 bases, and 17 bases lay between the germline ends. This CDR3 comprises 15 residues.

In its sample, this clonotype ranks as medium-sized (0.01 to 0.1%). This chain uses TRBV6-1 with TRBJ2-5; the match to TRBD2 covers 10 bases. The CDR3 totals 15 residues. After removal of 10 bases from V and 5 bases from J, the junction contained 13 bases not matched to a gene. Germline V gene lookup returns CDR1 MNHNS and CDR2 SASEGT. The CDR3 sequence is CATTKSGGAGETQYF. CDR3 nucleotide sequence: TGTGCCACAACTAAGAGCGGGGGGGCAGGGGAGACCCAGTACTTC.

CDR3 nucleotide sequence: TGTGCCAGCAGCGAGGCGGGGGGCCACCAAGAGACCCAGTACTTC. Protein: CASSEAGGHQETQYF. The chain carries TRBV11-3 and TRBJ2-5; 8 bases match TRBD2. V was pared by 5 bases and J by 0 bases, with 5 bases of the junction left unmatched. CDR3 size: 15 residues. CDR1 and CDR2 from the germline V gene are SGHNT and YENEEA. The whole variable domain, filled in from reference TRBV11-3 and TRBJ2-5, reads EAGVVQSPRYKIIEKKQPVAFWCNPISGHNTLYWYLQNLGQGPELLIRYENEEAVDDSQLPKDRFSAERLKGVDSTLKIQPAELGDSAVYLCASSEAGGHQETQYFGPGTRLLVL.

The rearrangement joins TRBV5-6 to TRBJ1-1; D is possibly TRBD1 (5 bases). Trimming removed 0 bases from V and 1 base from J, with 10 bases in between. The CDR3 extends over 15 amino acids. The germline V gene has CDR1 SGHDT and CDR2 YYEEEE. DNA of the CDR3: TGTGCCAGCAGCTTGGCCCCAGGGCGGAACACTGAAGCTTTCTTT. Its translation: CASSLAPGRNTEAFF.

This clonotype was counted between two and nine times. The J gene is TRBJ2-1, the V gene TRBV7-6; tentative D call: TRBD2 (5 bases). The CDR3 covers 14 residues. V shed 5 bases and J shed 5 bases, with 13 bases lying between them. The germline V gene has CDR1 SGHVS and CDR2 FNYEAQ. CDR3 in amino acids: CASSPPRGNNEQFF. CDR3 in DNA: TGTGCCAGCAGCCCCCCCCGGGGTAACAATGAGCAGTTCTTC.

This chain uses TRBV5-1 with TRBJ2-3; either TRBD1 or TRBD2 may supply D (5 bases each). CDR1 and CDR2 from the germline V gene are SGHRS and YFSETQ. The CDR3 is 16 residues long. Trimming took 4 bases from V and 2 from J, leaving 17 bases between them. The CDR3 DNA reads as TGCGCCAGCAGCCTTAGACTCGGGACCGCCACAGATACGCAGTATTTT. Amino acids: CASSLRLGTATDTQYF.

This clonotype is judged medium-sized (0.01 to 0.1%). The V and J genes are TRBV10-3 and TRBJ1-2; TRBD1 agrees at 8 bases. Trimming removed 6 bases from V and 0 bases from J; junction bases left unmatched: 9. CDR1 and CDR2 (germline): ENHRY, SYGVKD. This CDR3 has 16 residues. In nucleotides, the CDR3 is TGTGCCATCAGCTCCGGACAGGGTGGTGCTAACTATGGCTACACCTTC. This sequence encodes CAISSGQGGANYGYTF.

This clonotype was picked up a small number of times. This sequence joins TRBV7-2 and TRBJ1-1; D remains unclear. V dropped 6 bases and J dropped 10 bases, with 21 bases sitting between them. The V gene's germline CDR1 is SGHTA and CDR2 FQGNSA. The CDR3 runs 14 residues. The CDR3 nucleotides are TGTGCCAGCAGAACCCAGGTTGCGAGGTCCCCAGCTTTCTTT. It encodes CASRTQVARSPAFF.

The sample holds a few counts of this clonotype. The genes are TRBV12-3 or TRBV12-4 and TRBJ1-3, with TRBD1 identical over 8 bases. The CDR3 runs to 13 residues. The V segment lost 6 bases and the J segment 3 bases; nucleotides outside the gene matches: 1. In nucleotides, the CDR3 is TGTGCCAGCAGACAGGGGGGTGGAAACACCATATATTTT. Translation gives CASRQGGGNTIYF.

The V gene is TRBV7-6, the J gene TRBJ1-4, with a possible D match to TRBD1 (5 bases). The V gene's germline CDR1 is SGHVS and CDR2 FNYEAQ. With 6 bases removed from V and 7 bases from J, the gap between germline ends came to 9 bases. The CDR3 has 12 residues. CDR3 DNA: TGTGCCAGCAGTCGACAGAGTGAAAAACTGTTTTTT. It yields the protein CASSRQSEKLFF.

The chain joins TRBV12-3 or TRBV12-4 to TRBJ1-3; D call uncertain. V lost 6 bases and J lost 0, with 6 bases in between. The CDR3 runs 13 residues. The CDR3: CASRWGSGNTIYF. The CDR3 DNA sequence: TGTGCCAGCAGGTGGGGCTCTGGAAACACCATATATTTT.

This clonotype is medium-sized. The rearrangement joins TRBV24-1 to TRBJ2-5; D not resolved. V lost 2 bases to trimming and J lost 4 bases, with 10 bases between them. The CDR3 length is 14 residues. In germline, CDR1 is KGHDR, CDR2 SFDVKD. In DNA, the CDR3 is TGTGCCACCAGTGATTCGGACGTACGAGAGACCCAGTACTTC. Amino acids: CATSDSDVRETQYF.

This chain joins TRBV5-4 and TRBJ2-5; no clear D gene. V lost 7 bases, J lost 6 bases, and 19 bases lay in between. Per germline, CDR1 SGHNT and CDR2 YYREEE (reference sequence). The CDR3 is made up of 14 amino acids. CDR3 DNA: TGTGCCAGCGATCCGGACCCGGATCGTCAGACCCAGTACTTC. Translating it yields CASDPDPDRQTQYF. Combining the CDR3 with reference TRBV5-4 and TRBJ2-5 gives the whole variable domain ETGVTQSPTHLIKTRGQQVTLRCSSQSGHNTVSWYQQALGQGPQFIFQYYREEENGRGNFPPRFSGLQFPNYSSELNVNALELDDSALYLCASDPDPDRQTQYFGPGTRLLVL.

This clonotype has only a few counts. V is TRBV7-8 and J is TRBJ2-3; D possibly corresponds to TRBD2 (6 bases). V shed 7 bases and J shed 0 bases, with 14 bases lying between them. The CDR3 length is 15 residues. Looked up from germline, CDR1 is SGHVS and CDR2 is FQNEAQ. The CDR3 bases are TGTGCCAGCACTCAAGGGGACTCGAGCACAGATACGCAGTATTTT. Translated, it gives CASTQGDSSTDTQYF.